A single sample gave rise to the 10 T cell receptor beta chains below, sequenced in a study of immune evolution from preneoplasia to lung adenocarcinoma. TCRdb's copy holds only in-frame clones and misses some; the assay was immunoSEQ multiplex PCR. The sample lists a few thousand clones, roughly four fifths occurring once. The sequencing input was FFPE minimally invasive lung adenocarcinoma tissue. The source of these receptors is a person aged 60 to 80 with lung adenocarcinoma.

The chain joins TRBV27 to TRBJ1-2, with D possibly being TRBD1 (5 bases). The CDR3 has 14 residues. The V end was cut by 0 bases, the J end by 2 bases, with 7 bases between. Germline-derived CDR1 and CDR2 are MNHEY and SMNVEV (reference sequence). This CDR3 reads CASSLSRANYGYTF. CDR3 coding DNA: TGTGCCAGCAGTTTATCCAGGGCCAACTATGGCTACACCTTC.

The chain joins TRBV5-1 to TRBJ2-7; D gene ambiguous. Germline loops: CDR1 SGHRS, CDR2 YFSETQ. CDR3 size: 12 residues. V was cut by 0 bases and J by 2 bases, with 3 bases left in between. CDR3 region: CASSLAPYEQYF. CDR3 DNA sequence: TGCGCCAGCAGCTTGGCCCCCTACGAGCAGTACTTC.

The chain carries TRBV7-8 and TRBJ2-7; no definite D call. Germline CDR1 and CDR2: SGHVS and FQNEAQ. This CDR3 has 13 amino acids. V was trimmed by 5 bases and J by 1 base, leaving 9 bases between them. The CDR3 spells CASSPVNSYEQYF. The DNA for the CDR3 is TGTGCCAGCAGCCCAGTTAATTCCTACGAGCAGTACTTC.

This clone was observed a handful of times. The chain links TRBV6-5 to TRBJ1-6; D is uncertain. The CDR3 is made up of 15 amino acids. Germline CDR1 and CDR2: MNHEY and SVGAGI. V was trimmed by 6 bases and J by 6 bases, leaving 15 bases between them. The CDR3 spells CASRLEQNLNSPLHF. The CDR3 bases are TGTGCCAGCAGACTCGAACAGAACCTTAATTCACCCCTCCACTTT.

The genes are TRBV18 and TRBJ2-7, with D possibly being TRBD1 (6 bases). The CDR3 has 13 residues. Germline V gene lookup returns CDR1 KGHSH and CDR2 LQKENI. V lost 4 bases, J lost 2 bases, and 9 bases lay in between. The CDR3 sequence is CASSRTDPYEQYF. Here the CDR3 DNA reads TGTGCCAGCTCACGGACAGACCCCTACGAGCAGTACTTC.

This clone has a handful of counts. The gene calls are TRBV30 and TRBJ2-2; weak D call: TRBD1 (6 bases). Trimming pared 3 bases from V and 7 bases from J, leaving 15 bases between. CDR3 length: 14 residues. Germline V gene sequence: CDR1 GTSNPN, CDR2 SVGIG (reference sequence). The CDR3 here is CAWRHPQGIGELFF. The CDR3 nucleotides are TGTGCCTGGAGGCATCCCCAGGGGATCGGGGAGCTGTTTTTT.

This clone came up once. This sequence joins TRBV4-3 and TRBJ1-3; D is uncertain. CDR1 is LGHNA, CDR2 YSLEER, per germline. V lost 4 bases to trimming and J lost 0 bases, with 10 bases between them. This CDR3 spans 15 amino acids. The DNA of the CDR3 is TGCGCCAGCAGCCTCAGACGGGGCTCTGGAAACACCATATATTTT. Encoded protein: CASSLRRGSGNTIYF.

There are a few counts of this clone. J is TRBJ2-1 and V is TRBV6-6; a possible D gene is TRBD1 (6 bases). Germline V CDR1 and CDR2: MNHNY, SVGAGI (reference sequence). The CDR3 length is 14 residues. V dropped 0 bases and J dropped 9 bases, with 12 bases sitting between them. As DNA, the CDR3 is TGTGCCAGCAGTTACTCTAGACAGGCTCGTGAGCAGTTCTTC. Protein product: CASSYSRQAREQFF.

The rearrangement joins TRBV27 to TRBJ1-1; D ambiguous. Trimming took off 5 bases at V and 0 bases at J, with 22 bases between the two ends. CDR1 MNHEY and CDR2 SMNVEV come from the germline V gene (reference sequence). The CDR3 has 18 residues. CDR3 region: CASSRRVRRELMNTEAFF. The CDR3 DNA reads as TGTGCCAGCAGTCGACGGGTACGGAGGGAACTCATGAACACTGAAGCTTTCTTT.

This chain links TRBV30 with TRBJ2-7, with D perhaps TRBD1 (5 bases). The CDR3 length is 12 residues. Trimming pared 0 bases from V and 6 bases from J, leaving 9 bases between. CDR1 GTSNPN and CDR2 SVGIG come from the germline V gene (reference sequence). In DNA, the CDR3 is TGTGCCTGGAGTGTATGGGGCAGCGAGCAGTACTTC. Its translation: CAWSVWGSEQYF.